These 21 T cell receptor beta chains originate from one sample sequenced in a study of T cell responses to AZD1222 COVID-19 vaccine. TCRdb's copy holds only in-frame clones and misses some; the assay was immunoSEQ multiplex PCR. Of about 87,000 clones listed, nearly 90% are singletons. This sample comprised peripheral blood, obtained on day 0 of AZD1222 vaccination. All receptors come from an adult in good health.

The chain links TRBV29-1 to TRBJ2-7, with unresolved D. Deletions cut 6 bases from V and 5 bases from J, with 14 bases between. Germline CDR1 SQVTM, CDR2 ANQGSEA. This CDR3 is 12 amino acids long. The CDR3 here is CSVEPGGNEQYF. CDR3 sequence (DNA): TGCAGCGTCGAACCAGGTGGCAACGAGCAGTACTTC.

This clone was observed once. The J gene is TRBJ2-1, the V gene TRBV24-1; 10 nucleotides agree with TRBD1. CDR3 length equals 16 residues. Germline values: CDR1 KGHDR, CDR2 SFDVKD. V lost 7 bases to trimming and J lost 9 bases; unmatched junction nucleotides: 14. CDR3 sequence: CATSEAGTGVIREQFF. The CDR3 DNA sequence: TGTGCCACCAGCGAGGCGGGGACAGGGGTTATCCGTGAGCAGTTCTTC.

This chain uses TRBV9 with TRBJ2-1; 12 nucleotides align to TRBD2. V lost 0 bases, J lost 5 bases, and 0 bases stayed unmatched. CDR1 is SGDLS and CDR2 is YYNGEE in the germline V gene. This CDR3 region has 15 residues. The CDR3 is CASSVASGGDNEQFF. The CDR3 nucleotides read TGTGCCAGCAGCGTAGCTAGCGGGGGGGACAATGAGCAGTTCTTC.

The chain is built from TRBV4-1 and TRBJ1-1; D is ambiguous. Germline CDR1 reads MGHRA; CDR2 reads YSYEKL. V was shortened by 5 bases and J by 0 bases, with 19 bases between the two germline ends. The CDR3 covers 17 residues. CDR3 bases: TGCGCCAGCAGCTCGTGGACCGCGAGTTTGATGAACACTGAAGCTTTCTTT. Residues: CASSSWTASLMNTEAFF.

The gene calls are TRBV7-8 and TRBJ2-2, with D tentatively TRBD2 (5 bases). Trimming left V 5 bases short and J 6 bases short, with 13 bases between. The CDR3 spans 14 residues. The V gene's germline CDR1 is SGHVS and CDR2 FQNEAQ. This CDR3 is CASSPLGSSGELFF. CDR3 DNA sequence: TGTGCCAGCAGCCCACTAGGTTCGTCCGGGGAGCTGTTTTTT.

In this sample, this clone turned up a few times. The V call is TRBV5-1, the J call TRBJ1-2; D is ambiguous. The CDR3 has 12 residues. The germline V and J ends were trimmed by 3 bases and 7 bases, with 10 bases remaining between them. Germline V gene lookup returns CDR1 SGHRS and CDR2 YFSETQ. The CDR3 loop is CASSSETLGYTF. The CDR3 DNA follows: TGCGCCAGCAGCTCCGAGACACTTGGCTACACCTTC.

The table lists this clone with a count of one. The rearrangement joins TRBV3-1 (or the pseudogene TRBV3-2) to TRBJ1-1; no firm D call. Germline V gene sequence: CDR1 LGHDT, CDR2 YNNKEL (reference sequence). CDR3 size: 13 residues. V was clipped by 2 bases and J by 1 base, with 5 bases between them. The CDR3 sequence is CASSQQPNTEAFF. The CDR3 DNA is TGTGCCAGCAGCCAACAGCCGAACACTGAAGCTTTCTTT.

CDR3 loop: CASSDNSGNTIYF. DNA for the CDR3: TGTGCCAGTAGTGACAACTCTGGAAACACCATATATTTT. This sequence joins TRBV19 and TRBJ1-3; D uncertain. The CDR3 spans 13 residues. Germline V gives CDR1 LNHDA, CDR2 SQIVND (reference sequence). Trimming shortened V by 5 bases and J by 0 bases, and 5 bases separated the two germline ends.

This clone was seen only a few times. V and J are TRBV4-1 and TRBJ2-3; D unresolved. Trimming took 1 base from V and 1 from J, leaving 12 bases between them. CDR1 MGHRA and CDR2 YSYEKL come from the germline V gene. The CDR3 has 16 residues. CDR3 loop: CASSQVSRGGTDTQYF. CDR3 nucleotide sequence: TGCGCCAGCAGCCAAGTTTCCCGCGGAGGCACAGATACGCAGTATTTT.

V and J are TRBV4-1 and TRBJ1-5; D may be TRBD1 (6 bases). The CDR3 has 15 amino acids. Germline loops: CDR1 MGHRA, CDR2 YSYEKL. Trimming took 0 bases from V and 6 from J, leaving 12 bases between them. The CDR3 region has the DNA TGCGCCAGCAGCCAAGATGAGGGGGTGGGTCAGCCCCAGCATTTT. Translated: CASSQDEGVGQPQHF.

This clone occurred once. The rearrangement links TRBV27 to TRBJ1-5, with D maybe TRBD1 (6 bases). This CDR3 comprises 14 residues. V lost 3 bases and J 4 bases, leaving 10 bases between the germline ends. Germline V gene lookup returns CDR1 MNHEY and CDR2 SMNVEV (reference sequence). CDR3 DNA sequence: TGTGCCAGCAGTTTCGTTCAGGGGAATCAGCCCCAGCATTTT. Translated: CASSFVQGNQPQHF.

The chain links TRBV6-1 to TRBJ1-3; 9 positions agree with TRBD1. With 4 bases clipped from V and 4 bases from J, the junction kept 5 bases outside the gene matches. This CDR3 comprises 15 residues. The germline V gene has CDR1 MNHNS and CDR2 SASEGT. The CDR3 here is CASSGATGGGNTIYF. The CDR3 nucleotides read TGTGCCAGCAGTGGAGCCACAGGGGGCGGAAACACCATATATTTT.

This chain links TRBV30 with TRBJ1-5; D remains unclear. CDR1 and CDR2 from the germline V gene are GTSNPN and SVGIG (reference sequence). CDR3 length: 13 amino acids. V lost 0 bases, J lost 9 bases, and 12 bases lay in between. The chain's CDR3 is CAWSVGTVGPQHF. The CDR3, as DNA: TGTGCCTGGAGTGTGGGCACGGTGGGGCCCCAGCATTTT.

This chain uses TRBV2 with TRBJ2-7; D is uncertain. The germline gives CDR1 SNHLY, CDR2 FYNNEI. V gave up 4 bases and J gave up 3 bases, with 10 bases separating them. The CDR3 sequence is 13 residues long. The CDR3 nucleotides are TGTGCCAGCAGTGGGTCCAGTTACTACGAGCAGTACTTC. It translates to CASSGSSYYEQYF.

CDR3: CASSYDGGHSGDGYTF. CDR3 in DNA: TGTGCCAGCAGTTACGATGGGGGCCACTCAGGGGATGGCTACACCTTC. The rearrangement links TRBV6-5 to TRBJ1-2; a weak D match, TRBD1 (6 bases). The V end lost 2 bases, the J end lost 6 bases, and 19 bases lay between the germline ends. The CDR3 has 16 amino acids. Germline CDR1 and CDR2: MNHEY and SVGAGI.

This rearrangement joins TRBV27 to TRBJ1-2, with TRBD1 matching over 8 bases. CDR3 length: 15 residues. Germline V gives CDR1 MNHEY, CDR2 SMNVEV (reference sequence). V shed 1 base and J 6 bases; nucleotides not matched to a gene: 7. The CDR3 nucleotides read TGTGCCAGCAGTTTATGGGGGACAGGTACAGATGGCTACACCTTC. Translating gives CASSLWGTGTDGYTF.

The CDR3 reads CASSLAFGRGGPEQFF. The DNA of the CDR3 is TGTGCCAGCAGCTTAGCATTCGGGAGGGGCGGACCTGAGCAGTTCTTC. J is TRBJ2-1 and V is TRBV7-9; TRBD2 matches at 8 bases. CDR3 length: 16 amino acids. V lost 0 bases to trimming and J lost 9 bases; unmatched junction nucleotides: 10. The germline CDR1 and CDR2 sequences are SEHNR and FQNEAQ (reference sequence).

About this clone itself: A junction boundary mismatches the germline segment, possibly from a read error. The V gene is TRBV7-9, the J gene TRBJ1-1; 7 nucleotides line up with TRBD1. The CDR3 has 14 amino acids. CDR1 is SEHNR and CDR2 is FQNEAQ in the germline V gene (reference sequence). The DNA of the CDR3 is TGTGCCAGCAGCCAACAGGGGAAGAACGCTGAAGCTTTCTTT. Amino acid sequence: CASSQQGKNAEAFF.

Worth noting for this clone: One end of the junction fails to match germline, which may point to a read error. The chain combines TRBV7-7 with TRBJ1-1, with D maybe TRBD1 (6 bases). CDR1 and CDR2 from the germline V gene are SSHAT and FNYEAQ (reference sequence). The CDR3 is 13 residues long. CDR3 in DNA: TGTGCTAGCAGCCCCAGAAGGGGGACTGAAGCTTTCTTT. Residues: CASSPRRGTEAFF.

The CDR3 bases are TGTGCCAGCAGCGCTACCTCAGGGGAGGCTTCACCCCTCCACTTT. Residues: CASSATSGEASPLHF. The chain joins TRBV9 to TRBJ1-6; maybe TRBD1 (6 bases). The CDR3 covers 15 residues. From germline, CDR1 is SGDLS and CDR2 YYNGEE. The V end was cut by 3 bases, the J end by 9 bases, with 16 bases between.

The J gene is TRBJ1-1, the V gene TRBV4-1; TRBD1 matches at 7 bases. The CDR3 extends over 17 amino acids. With V trimmed by 1 base and J by 4 bases, 12 bases remained unmatched. Germline V gene data show CDR1 as MGHRA and CDR2 as YSYEKL. CDR3 in DNA: TGCGCCAGCAGCCAAGGTGTAGGGGGCGTTTCGGGCACTGAAGCTTTCTTT. Its translation: CASSQGVGGVSGTEAFF.